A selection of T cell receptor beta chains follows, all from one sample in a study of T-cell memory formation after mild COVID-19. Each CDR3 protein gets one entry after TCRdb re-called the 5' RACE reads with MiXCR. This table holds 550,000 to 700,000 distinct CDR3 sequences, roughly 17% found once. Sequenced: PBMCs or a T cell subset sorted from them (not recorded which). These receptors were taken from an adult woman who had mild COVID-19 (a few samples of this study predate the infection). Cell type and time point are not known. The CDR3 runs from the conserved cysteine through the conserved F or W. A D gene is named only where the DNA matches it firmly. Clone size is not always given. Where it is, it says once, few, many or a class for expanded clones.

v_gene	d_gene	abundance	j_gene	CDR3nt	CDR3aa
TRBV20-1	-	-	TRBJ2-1	TGCAGTGCTGGGGGCTTGGAGGATGAGCAGTTCTTC	CSAGGLEDEQFF
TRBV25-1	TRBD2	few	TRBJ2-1	TGTGCCAGCAGTCGGACTAGCGGGCTCGGGGAGCAGTTCTTC	CASSRTSGLGEQFF
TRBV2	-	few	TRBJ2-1	TGTGCCAGCACCAGGGGCAATACCTACAATGAGCAGTTCTTC	CASTRGNTYNEQFF
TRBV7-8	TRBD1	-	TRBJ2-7	TGTGCCAGCAGCTGGGACAGGGAGCGCTACGAGCAGTACTTC	CASSWDRERYEQYF
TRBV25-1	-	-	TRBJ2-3	TGTGCCAGCAGTGTTCGGGACATCTTGGATACGCAGTATTTT	CASSVRDILDTQYF
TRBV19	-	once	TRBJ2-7	TGTGCCAGTAGTGCCCTTCCCGACGAGCAGTACTTC	CASSALPDEQYF
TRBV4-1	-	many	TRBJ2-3	TGCGCCAGCAGCCAAGATCAGTCAGATACGCAGTATTTT	CASSQDQSDTQYF
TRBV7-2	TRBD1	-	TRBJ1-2	TGTGCCAGCAGCGAACAGGGGAGCCCTCTCTATGGCTACACCTTC	CASSEQGSPLYGYTF
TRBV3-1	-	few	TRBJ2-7	TGTGCCAGCAGCCAAGGCGGGACAGCCTACGAGCAGTACTTC	CASSQGGTAYEQYF
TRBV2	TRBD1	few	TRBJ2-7	TGTGCCAGCCGCCAGGGACAGGGGGCACACGAGCAGTACTTC	CASRQGQGAHEQYF
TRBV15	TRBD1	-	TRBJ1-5	TGTGCCACCAGCAGACGAGGGGGCAGGCCCCAGCATTTT	CATSRRGGRPQHF
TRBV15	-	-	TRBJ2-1	TGTGCCACCAGCAGAGGAGCAGGGATTTCCTACAATGAGCAGTTCTTC	CATSRGAGISYNEQFF
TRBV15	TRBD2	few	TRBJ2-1	TGTGCCACCAGCCCTCCGGGACTAGCGGCGAATGAGCAGTTCTTC	CATSPPGLAANEQFF
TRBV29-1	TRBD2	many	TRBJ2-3	TGCAGCGTTGTCCGCGGGAGGGCCATAGATACGCAGTATTTT	CSVVRGRAIDTQYF
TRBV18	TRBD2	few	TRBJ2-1	TGTGCCAGCTCACCTTACGGCGGGAGCGCCTACAATGAGCAGTTCTTC	CASSPYGGSAYNEQFF
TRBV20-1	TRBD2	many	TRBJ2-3	TGCAGTGCTAGAGATTTGTTCAGGACTAGCGGGAGCACAGATACGCAGTATTTT	CSARDLFRTSGSTDTQYF
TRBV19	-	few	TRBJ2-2	TGTGCCAGCTTAGGACGGATAAACACCGGGGAGCTGTTTTTT	CASLGRINTGELFF
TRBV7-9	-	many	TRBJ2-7	TGTGCCAGCAGCATAAGCGGCGCATACGAGCAGTACTTC	CASSISGAYEQYF
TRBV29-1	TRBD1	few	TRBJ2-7	TGCAGCGGCCAGGGGGCCTACGAGCAGTACTTC	CSGQGAYEQYF
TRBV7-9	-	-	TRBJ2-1	TGTGCCAGCAGCTTCGTCAGGGCCAGGCTCTACAATGAGCAGTTCTTC	CASSFVRARLYNEQFF
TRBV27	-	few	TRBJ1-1	TGTGCCAGCAGTTTGAACGCGGAAAACACTGATGCTTTCTTT	CASSLNAENTDAFF
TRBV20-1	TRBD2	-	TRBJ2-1	TGCAGTGCTAGGACCCGGGGGGGCAGATCCGGGCAGTTCTTC	CSARTRGGRSGQFF
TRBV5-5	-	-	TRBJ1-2	TGTGCCAGCAGCTGGGGAGGCGGGGGGCAACACTATGGCTACACCTTC	CASSWGGGGQHYGYTF
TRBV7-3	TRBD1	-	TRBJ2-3	TGTGCCAGCAGCGAGCCCGGGACAGGGGTTCCCGATACGCAGTATTTT	CASSEPGTGVPDTQYF
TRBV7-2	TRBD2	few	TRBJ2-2	TGTGCCAGCAGCTTAGTTGGACTAGCTTCAGGCGGGGAGCTGTTTTTT	CASSLVGLASGGELFF